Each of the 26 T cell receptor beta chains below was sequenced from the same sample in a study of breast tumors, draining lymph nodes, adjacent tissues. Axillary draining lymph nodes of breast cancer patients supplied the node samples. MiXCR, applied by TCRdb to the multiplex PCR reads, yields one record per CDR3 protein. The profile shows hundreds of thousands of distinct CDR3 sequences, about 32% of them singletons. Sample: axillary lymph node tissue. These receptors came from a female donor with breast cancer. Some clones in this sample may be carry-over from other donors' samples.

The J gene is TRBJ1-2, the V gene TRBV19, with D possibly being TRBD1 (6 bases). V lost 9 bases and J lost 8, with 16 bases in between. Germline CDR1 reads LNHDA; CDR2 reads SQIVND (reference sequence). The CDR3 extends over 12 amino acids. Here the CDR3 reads CASQPQGSGYTF. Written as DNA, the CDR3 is TGTGCCAGCCAACCTCAGGGGAGCGGCTACACCTTC. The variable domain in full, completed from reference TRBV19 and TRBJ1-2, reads DGGITQSPKYLFRKEGQNVTLSCEQNLNHDAMYWYRQDPGQGLRLIYYSQIVNDFQKGDIAEGYSVSREKKESFPLTVTSAQKNPTAFYLCASQPQGSGYTFGSGTRLTVV.

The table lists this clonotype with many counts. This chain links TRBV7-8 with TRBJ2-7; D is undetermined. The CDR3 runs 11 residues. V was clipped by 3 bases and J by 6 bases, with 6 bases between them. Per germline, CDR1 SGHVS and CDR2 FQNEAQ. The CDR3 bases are TGTGCCAGCAGCTTCGGTGGCGAGCAGTACTTC. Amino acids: CASSFGGEQYF.

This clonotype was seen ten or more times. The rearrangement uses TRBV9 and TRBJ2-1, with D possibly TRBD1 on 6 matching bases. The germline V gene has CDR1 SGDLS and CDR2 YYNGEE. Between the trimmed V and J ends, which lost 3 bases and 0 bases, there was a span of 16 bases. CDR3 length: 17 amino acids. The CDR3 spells CASSDSGTNSSYNEQFF. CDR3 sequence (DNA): TGTGCCAGCAGCGACTCCGGGACAAATAGCTCCTACAATGAGCAGTTCTTC.

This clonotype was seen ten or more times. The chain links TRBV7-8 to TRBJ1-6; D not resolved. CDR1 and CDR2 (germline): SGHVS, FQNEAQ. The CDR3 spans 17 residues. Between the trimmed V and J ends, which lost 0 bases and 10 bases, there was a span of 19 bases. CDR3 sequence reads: CASSLAATRGRKSPLHF. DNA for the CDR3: TGTGCCAGCAGCTTAGCAGCCACCCGGGGAAGAAAATCACCCCTCCACTTT.

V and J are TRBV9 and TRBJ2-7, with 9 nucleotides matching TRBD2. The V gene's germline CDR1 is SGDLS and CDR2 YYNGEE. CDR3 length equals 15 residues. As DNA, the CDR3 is TGTGCTAGAGATGCGGGGGCTAGCGGGAAGTACGAGCAGTACTTC. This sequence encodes CARDAGASGKYEQYF.

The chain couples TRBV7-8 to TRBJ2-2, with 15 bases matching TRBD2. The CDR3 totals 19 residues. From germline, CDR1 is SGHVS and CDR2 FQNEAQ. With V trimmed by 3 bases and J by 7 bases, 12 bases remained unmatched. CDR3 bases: TGTGCCAGCAGCTTTCCCGCCCGTGGACTAGCGGGAGGGCTCGGGGAGCTGTTTTTT. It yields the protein CASSFPARGLAGGLGELFF.

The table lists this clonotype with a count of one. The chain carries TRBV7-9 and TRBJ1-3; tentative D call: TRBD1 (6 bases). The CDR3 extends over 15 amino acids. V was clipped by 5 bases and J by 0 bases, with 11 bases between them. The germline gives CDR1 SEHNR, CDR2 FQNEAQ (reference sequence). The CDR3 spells CASSVRGSSGNTIYF. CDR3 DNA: TGTGCCAGCAGCGTAAGGGGGAGCTCTGGAAACACCATATATTTT.

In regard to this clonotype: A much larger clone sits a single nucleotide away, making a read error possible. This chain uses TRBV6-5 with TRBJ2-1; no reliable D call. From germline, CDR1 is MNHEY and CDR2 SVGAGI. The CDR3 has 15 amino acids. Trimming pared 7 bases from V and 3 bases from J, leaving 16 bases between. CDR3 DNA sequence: TGTGCCAGCATACCTCCGGGTAGGTTCTACAATGAGCAGTTCTTC. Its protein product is CASIPPGRFYNEQFF.

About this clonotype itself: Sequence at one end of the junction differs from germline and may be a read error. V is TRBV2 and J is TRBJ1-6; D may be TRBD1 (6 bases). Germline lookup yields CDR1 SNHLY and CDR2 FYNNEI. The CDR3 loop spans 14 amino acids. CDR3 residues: CAGRNRGNNSPLHF. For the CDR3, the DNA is TGTGCCGGCAGGAATAGGGGGAATAACTCACCCCTCCACTTT. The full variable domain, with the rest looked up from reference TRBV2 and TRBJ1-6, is EPEVTQTPSHQVTQMGQEVILRCVPISNHLYFYWYRQILGQKVEFLVSFYNNEISEKSEIFDDQFSVERPDGSNFTLKIRSTKLEDSAMYFCAGRNRGNNSPLHFGNGTRLTVT.

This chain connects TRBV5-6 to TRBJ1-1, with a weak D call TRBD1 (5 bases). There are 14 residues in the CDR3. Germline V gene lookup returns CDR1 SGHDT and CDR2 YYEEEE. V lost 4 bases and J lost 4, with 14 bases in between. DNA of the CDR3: TGTGCCAGCAGCCTACGCAGCGGGGGCACTGAAGCTTTCTTT. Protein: CASSLRSGGTEAFF.

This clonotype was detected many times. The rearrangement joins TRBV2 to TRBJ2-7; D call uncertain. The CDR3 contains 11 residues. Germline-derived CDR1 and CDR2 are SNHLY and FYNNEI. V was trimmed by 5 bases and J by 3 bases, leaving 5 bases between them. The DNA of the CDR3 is TGTGCCAGCAGTAGACTCTACGAGCAGTACTTC. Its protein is CASSRLYEQYF.

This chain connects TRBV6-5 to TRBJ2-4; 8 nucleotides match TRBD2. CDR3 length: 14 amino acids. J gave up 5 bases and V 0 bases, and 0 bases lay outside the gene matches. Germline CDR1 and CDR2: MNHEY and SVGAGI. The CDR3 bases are TGTGCCAGCAGTTACTCGGGACTAGAAAACATTCAGTACTTC. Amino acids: CASSYSGLENIQYF.

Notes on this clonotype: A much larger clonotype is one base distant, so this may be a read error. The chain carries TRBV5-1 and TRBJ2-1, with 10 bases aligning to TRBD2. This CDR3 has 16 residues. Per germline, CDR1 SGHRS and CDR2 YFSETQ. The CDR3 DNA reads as TGCGTCAGCAGCAACCCTAGCGGGGGAGTCTACAATGAGCAGTTCTTC. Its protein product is CVSSNPSGGVYNEQFF.

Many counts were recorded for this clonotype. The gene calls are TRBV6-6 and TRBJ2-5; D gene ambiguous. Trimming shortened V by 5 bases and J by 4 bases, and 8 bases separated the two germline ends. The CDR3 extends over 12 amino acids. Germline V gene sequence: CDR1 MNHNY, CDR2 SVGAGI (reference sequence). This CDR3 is CASSHGVETQYF. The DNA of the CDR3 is TGTGCCAGCAGTCACGGCGTAGAGACCCAGTACTTC.

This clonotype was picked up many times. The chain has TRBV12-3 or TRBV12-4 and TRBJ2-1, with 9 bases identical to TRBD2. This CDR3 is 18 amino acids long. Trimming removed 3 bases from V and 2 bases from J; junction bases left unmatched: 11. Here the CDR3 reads CASSFLMTSGTTYNEQFF. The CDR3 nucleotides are TGTGCCAGCAGTTTCCTCATGACTAGCGGAACCACCTACAATGAGCAGTTCTTC.

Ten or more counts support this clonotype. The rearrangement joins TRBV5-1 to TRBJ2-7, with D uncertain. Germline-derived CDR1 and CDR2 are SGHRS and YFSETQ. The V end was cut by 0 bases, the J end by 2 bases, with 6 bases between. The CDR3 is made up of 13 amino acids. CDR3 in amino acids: CASSLGLPYEQYF. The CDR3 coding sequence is TGCGCCAGCAGCTTGGGACTTCCCTACGAGCAGTACTTC.

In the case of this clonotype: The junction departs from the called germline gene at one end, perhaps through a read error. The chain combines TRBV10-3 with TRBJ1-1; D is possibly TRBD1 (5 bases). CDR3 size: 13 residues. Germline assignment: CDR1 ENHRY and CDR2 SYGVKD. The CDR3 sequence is CATSDRTNTEAFF. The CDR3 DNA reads TGTGCCACCAGTGATCGGACAAACACTGAAGCTTTCTTT.

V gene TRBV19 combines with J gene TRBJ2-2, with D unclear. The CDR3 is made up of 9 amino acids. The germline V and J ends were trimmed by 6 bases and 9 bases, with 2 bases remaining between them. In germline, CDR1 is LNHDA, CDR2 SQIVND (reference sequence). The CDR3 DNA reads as TGTGCCAGTAGGCGGGAGCTGTTTTTT. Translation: CASRRELFF.

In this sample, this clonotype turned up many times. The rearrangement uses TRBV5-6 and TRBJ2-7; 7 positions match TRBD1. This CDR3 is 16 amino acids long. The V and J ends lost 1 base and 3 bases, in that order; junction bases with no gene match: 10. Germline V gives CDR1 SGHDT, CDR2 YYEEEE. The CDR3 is CASSLPGGATGYEQYF. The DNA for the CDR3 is TGTGCCAGCAGCTTGCCAGGGGGTGCGACGGGCTACGAGCAGTACTTC.

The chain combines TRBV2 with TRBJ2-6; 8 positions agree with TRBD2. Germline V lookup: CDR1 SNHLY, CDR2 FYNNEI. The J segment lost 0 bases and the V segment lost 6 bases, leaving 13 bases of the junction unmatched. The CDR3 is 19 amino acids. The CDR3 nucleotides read TGTGCCAGCAGCGCAGCGGGGCTAGCGGGCCCCTCTGGGGCCAACGTCCTGACTTTC. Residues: CASSAAGLAGPSGANVLTF.

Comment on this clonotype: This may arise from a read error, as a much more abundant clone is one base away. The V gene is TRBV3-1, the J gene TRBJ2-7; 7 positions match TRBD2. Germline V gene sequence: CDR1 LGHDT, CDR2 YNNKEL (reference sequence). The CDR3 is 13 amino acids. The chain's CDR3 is CVSSVSGTYEQYF. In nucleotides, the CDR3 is TGTGTCAGCAGTGTCAGCGGGACCTACGAGCAGTACTTC.

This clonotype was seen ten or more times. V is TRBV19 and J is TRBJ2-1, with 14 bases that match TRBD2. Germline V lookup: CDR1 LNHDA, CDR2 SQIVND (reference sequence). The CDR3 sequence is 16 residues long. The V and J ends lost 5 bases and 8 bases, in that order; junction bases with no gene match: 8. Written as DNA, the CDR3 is TGTGCCAGTAGTTCCTGGACTAGCGGGAGGAGGGATGAGCAGTTCTTC. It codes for CASSSWTSGRRDEQFF.

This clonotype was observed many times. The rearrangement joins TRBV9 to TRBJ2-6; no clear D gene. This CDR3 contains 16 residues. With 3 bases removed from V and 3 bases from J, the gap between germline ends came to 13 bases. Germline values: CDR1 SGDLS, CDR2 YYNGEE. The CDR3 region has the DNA TGTGCCAGCAGCGCCCACCCCGGCCTTGGGGCCAACGTCCTGACTTTC. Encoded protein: CASSAHPGLGANVLTF.

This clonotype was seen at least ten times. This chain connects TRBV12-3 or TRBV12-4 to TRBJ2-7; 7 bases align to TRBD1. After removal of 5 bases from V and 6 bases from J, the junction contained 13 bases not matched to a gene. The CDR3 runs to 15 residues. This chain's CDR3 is CASSKTGTDGREQYF. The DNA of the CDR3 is TGTGCCAGCAGTAAAACCGGGACAGACGGCCGCGAGCAGTACTTC.

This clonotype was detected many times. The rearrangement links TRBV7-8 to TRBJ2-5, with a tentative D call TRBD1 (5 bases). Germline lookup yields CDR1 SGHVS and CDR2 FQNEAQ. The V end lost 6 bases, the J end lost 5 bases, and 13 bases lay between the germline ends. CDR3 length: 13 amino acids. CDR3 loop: CASRYRFGETQYF. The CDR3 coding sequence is TGTGCCAGCAGATACAGGTTTGGGGAGACCCAGTACTTC.

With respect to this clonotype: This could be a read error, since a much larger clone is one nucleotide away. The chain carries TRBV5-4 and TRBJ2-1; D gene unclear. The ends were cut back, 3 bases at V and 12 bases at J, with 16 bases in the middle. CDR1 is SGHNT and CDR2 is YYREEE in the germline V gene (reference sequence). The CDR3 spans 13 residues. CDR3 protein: CASSSTGPTLQFF. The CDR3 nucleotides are TGTGCCAGCAGCTCCACGGGCCCTACCCTGCAGTTCTTC.